Each of the 29 T cell receptor beta chains below was sequenced from the same sample in a study of kidney transplant recipient with SARS-CoV-2 infection. TCRdb re-derived calls from the reads in MiXCR, one entry per CDR3 protein. This table holds roughly 230,000 distinct CDR3 sequences, 25% to 30% found once. Here the sequenced sample was a blood sample, taken at baseline and around day 120 from a kidney transplant recipient. The receptors stem from a male patient in his thirties who had COVID-19 and was a kidney transplant recipient. The T cells may come from the graft donor.

This chain connects TRBV7-2 to TRBJ2-1; a possible D gene is TRBD2 (6 bases). The CDR3 loop spans 15 amino acids. Germline V gives CDR1 SGHTA, CDR2 FQGNSA. V shed 0 bases and J shed 12 bases, with 18 bases lying between them. The CDR3 DNA follows: TGTGCCAGCAGCTTAGCCTTTAGCGGAGGGCAAAGGCAGTTCTTC. Its protein is CASSLAFSGGQRQFF.

About this clonotype itself: Just one base apart from a much larger clone, this may be a read error. The chain is built from TRBV12-2 and TRBJ1-2. TRBV12-2 is given as a pseudogene. The length of the CDR3 is 17 residues. The chain's CDR3 is CASRRTGTPRKTYSYTF. The CDR3 bases are TGTGCAAGTCGCCGGACGGGGACTCCACGAAAGACCTATAGCTACACCTTC.

The table lists this clonotype with a few counts. The chain is built from TRBV6-2 or TRBV6-3 and TRBJ1-2; possibly TRBD1 for D (5 bases). Trimming took off 6 bases at V and 8 bases at J, with 16 bases between the two ends. Germline CDR1 reads MNHEY; CDR2 reads SVGEGT. There are 13 residues in the CDR3. The CDR3 loop reads CASRTREMGGYTF. The CDR3 DNA reads TGTGCCAGCAGGACCAGGGAGATGGGGGGCTACACCTTC.

This clonotype has ten or more counts. The chain joins TRBV6-1 to TRBJ1-5; D uncertain. Germline CDR1 is MNHNS and CDR2 is SASEGT. V was clipped by 4 bases and J by 0 bases, with 13 bases between them. The CDR3 sequence is 16 residues long. CDR3 nucleotide sequence: TGTGCCAGCAGTGGCGGTGGATCCTTTAGCAATCAGCCCCAGCATTTT. Its translation is CASSGGGSFSNQPQHF.

This clonotype was detected only a few times. This chain uses TRBV20-1 with TRBJ2-3; D gene ambiguous. The CDR3 runs 15 residues. Per germline, CDR1 DFQATT and CDR2 SNEGSKA (reference sequence). Trimming took off 0 bases at V and 0 bases at J, with 10 bases between the two ends. The CDR3 region is CSARDDGDSTDTQYF. CDR3 in DNA: TGCAGTGCTAGAGATGATGGCGATAGCACAGATACGCAGTATTTT.

On this clonotype itself: This may be a read error: a much more frequent sequence differs by one nucleotide. V gene TRBV7-6 combines with J gene TRBJ2-7; 11 bases line up with TRBD2. CDR1 and CDR2 (germline): SGHVS, FNYEAQ. The CDR3 covers 17 residues. The ends lost 5 bases at V and 7 bases at J; junction bases unmatched: 16. The CDR3 protein is CASSGPVELAGVGEQYF. CDR3 bases: TGTGCCAGCAGCGGACCTGTGGAACTAGCGGGGGTTGGAGAGCAGTACTTC.

This clonotype came up many times. The chain carries TRBV11-2 and TRBJ2-7; 7 bases are a match to TRBD1. Germline CDR1 reads SGHAT; CDR2 reads FQNNGV. With 1 base clipped from V and 5 bases from J, the junction kept 5 bases outside the gene matches. This CDR3 region has 14 residues. The CDR3 DNA is TGTGCCAGCAGCTTAGCCGGGGACAGCAACGAGCAGTACTTC. Translating it yields CASSLAGDSNEQYF.

Regarding this clonotype: A read error may be the cause here, since a much bigger clone is one base away. The chain recombines TRBV6-6 with TRBJ1-5; D not certain. The CDR3 is 12 residues long. The ends were cut back, 8 bases at V and 6 bases at J, with 11 bases in the middle. Germline CDR1 is MNHNY and CDR2 is SVGAGI (reference sequence). This CDR3 reads CASATGVQPQHF. CDR3 nucleotides: TGTGCCAGCGCGACCGGGGTTCAGCCCCAGCATTTT.

To note about this clonotype: A far larger clone is one nucleotide away, so this likely arose from a read error. The chain combines TRBV18 with TRBJ2-3; D may be TRBD1 (5 bases). Judging by the DNA end, TRBJ1-1 fits better; the J call may be wrong. CDR3 length: 11 residues. Germline V lookup: CDR1 KGHSH, CDR2 LQKENI. CDR3 coding DNA: TGTGCCAGCCAATCGGGGGGTGAAGCTTTCTTT. This encodes CASQSGGEAFF.

The rearrangement joins TRBV7-2 to TRBJ2-1, with TRBD2 matching over 9 bases. CDR1 and CDR2 from the germline V gene are SGHTA and FQGNSA. This CDR3 is 15 amino acids long. V trimming: 1 base; J trimming: 8 bases; junction bases outside the gene matches: 6. CDR3 nucleotide sequence: TGTGCCAGCAGCTTAGTCGCGGGGGGGCCAGATGAGCAGTTCTTC. This encodes CASSLVAGGPDEQFF.

This clonotype came up many times. The chain uses TRBV6-6 and TRBJ2-7; tentatively, D is TRBD2 (6 bases). V dropped 4 bases and J dropped 2 bases, with 12 bases sitting between them. Germline loops: CDR1 MNHNY, CDR2 SVGAGI (reference sequence). This CDR3 comprises 14 residues. CDR3 loop: CASSSRGGAYEQYV. In DNA form, the CDR3 reads TGTGCCAGCAGTTCCCGCGGCGGGGCCTACGAGCAGTACGTC.

This clonotype has at least ten counts. V usage is TRBV9 and J usage is TRBJ2-1, with D perhaps matching TRBD1 or TRBD2 (11 bases each). This CDR3 is 17 amino acids long. CDR1 and CDR2 (germline): SGDLS, YYNGEE. V was trimmed by 7 bases and J by 3 bases, leaving 23 bases between them. In DNA, the CDR3 is TGTGCCAGCCCCGGGACAGGGGGGACTAGCGGCTACAATGAGCAGTTCTTC. It yields the protein CASPGTGGTSGYNEQFF.

As to this clonotype: The junction shows a germline mismatch at one end, possibly a read error. This chain connects TRBV11-2 to TRBJ2-6; D assignment may be TRBD1 or TRBD2 (5 bases each). The CDR3 is made up of 16 amino acids. Germline loops: CDR1 SGHAT, CDR2 FQNNGV. The CDR3 spells CASRNERGAGANVLTF. As DNA, the CDR3 is TGTGCCAGCAGAAATGAACGGGGCGCTGGGGCCAATGTCCTGACTTTC.

The sample holds many counts of this clonotype. This chain connects TRBV4-2 to TRBJ2-1, with TRBD2 as a possible D gene (6 bases). Germline V gene sequence: CDR1 LGHNA, CDR2 YNFKEQ. The CDR3 extends over 15 amino acids. Trimming took off 1 base at V and 2 bases at J, with 9 bases between the two ends. CDR3 residues: CASSQGGAAYNEQFF. The CDR3, as DNA: TGTGCCAGCAGCCAAGGCGGGGCAGCCTACAATGAGCAGTTCTTC.

With regard to this clonotype: Since a much larger clone is just one base distant, this may be a read error. The chain carries TRBV20-1 and TRBJ2-4; TRBD1 or TRBD2 may be the D gene (5 bases each). The DNA end favors TRBJ2-7, so the J call may be wrong. From germline, CDR1 is DFQATT and CDR2 SNEGSKA (reference sequence). The CDR3 totals 13 residues. The CDR3 spells CSARGDLNYEQYF. In DNA form, the CDR3 reads TGCAGTGCTAGAGGGGACCTGAACTACGAGCAGTACTTC.

This clonotype was seen ten or more times. The chain is built from TRBV6-2 or TRBV6-3 and TRBJ1-3, with D unresolved. This CDR3 is built from 16 residues. Trimming left V 0 bases short and J 4 bases short, with 13 bases between. Germline assignment: CDR1 MNHEY and CDR2 SVGEGT. CDR3 in DNA: TGTGCCAGCAGTTACTCGATGGCAGGCGGCGGAAACACCATATATTTT. Protein sequence: CASSYSMAGGGNTIYF.

As concerns this clonotype: A much larger clone lies one base from this, so it may be a read error. This rearrangement joins TRBV20-1 to TRBJ1-2; D is unresolved. The V gene's germline CDR1 is DFQATT and CDR2 SNEGSKA (reference sequence). The CDR3 loop spans 16 amino acids. CDR3 protein: CSALLMLFRKTYGCTF. The CDR3, as DNA: TGCAGTGCTTTGTTAATGCTGTTTCGAAAGACCTATGGCTGCACCTTC.

This clonotype was counted a few times. This chain joins TRBV19 and TRBJ2-2; D is unclear. Germline values: CDR1 LNHDA, CDR2 SQIVND (reference sequence). The CDR3 length is 14 residues. V was trimmed by 2 bases and J by 7 bases, leaving 11 bases between them. This CDR3 reads CASSIRQSYGELFF. CDR3 sequence (DNA): TGTGCCAGTAGTATACGACAAAGCTACGGGGAGCTGTTTTTT. The whole variable domain, remainder taken from reference TRBV19 and TRBJ2-2, is DGGITQSPKYLFRKEGQNVTLSCEQNLNHDAMYWYRQDPGQGLRLIYYSQIVNDFQKGDIAEGYSVSREKKESFPLTVTSAQKNPTAFYLCASSIRQSYGELFFGEGSRLTVL.

This sequence joins TRBV5-4 and TRBJ1-2; D gene uncertain. Trimming took 7 bases from V and 4 from J, leaving 23 bases between them. The CDR3 totals 16 residues. CDR1 SGHNT and CDR2 YYREEE come from the germline V gene (reference sequence). The CDR3 DNA is TGTGCCAGCGTGTGCTGCGCACCAGGAAAGACCTATGGCTACACCTTC. As protein: CASVCCAPGKTYGYTF.

This clonotype came up many times. This chain connects TRBV7-1 to TRBJ1-2; the D is unclear. TRBV7-1 is given ORF status, its function remaining uncertain. V was cut by 5 bases and J by 4 bases, with 23 bases left in between. The CDR3 runs 17 residues. CDR3 DNA sequence: TGTGCCAGCAGCCTTGGGTGTCACGAGGGAAAGACCTATGGCTACACCTTC. This gives the protein CASSLGCHEGKTYGYTF.

On this clonotype itself: A much larger clone lies one base from this, so it may be a read error. This chain joins TRBV12-2 and TRBJ2-7; the D segment call TRBD2 is taken from the table without a DNA check. Near its end, the DNA agrees better with TRBJ1-2, so the J call may be wrong. TRBV12-2 is a pseudogene. CDR3 size: 17 residues. CDR3 residues: CANRATWTPRKTYGYTF. CDR3 nucleotides: TGTGCAAATCGCGCCACATGGACTCCACGAAAGACCTATGGCTACACCTTC.

This sequence joins TRBV11-3 and TRBJ2-3; 9 positions match TRBD2. The CDR3 length is 15 residues. J lost 2 bases, V lost 5 bases, and 5 bases had no gene match. The germline V gene has CDR1 SGHNT and CDR2 YENEEA. CDR3 DNA sequence: TGTGCCAGCAGCCGCAGCGGGAGGATCACAGATACGCAGTATTTT. Amino acid sequence: CASSRSGRITDTQYF. Full variable domain (outside the CDR3, taken from reference TRBV11-3 and TRBJ2-3): EAGVVQSPRYKIIEKKQPVAFWCNPISGHNTLYWYLQNLGQGPELLIRYENEEAVDDSQLPKDRFSAERLKGVDSTLKIQPAELGDSAVYLCASSRSGRITDTQYFGPGTRLTVL.

There are many counts of this clonotype. This chain uses TRBV20-1 with TRBJ2-6; D may be TRBD2 (6 bases). V was clipped by 0 bases and J by 0 bases, with 24 bases between them. Germline V lookup: CDR1 DFQATT, CDR2 SNEGSKA (reference sequence). The length of the CDR3 is 21 residues. Here the CDR3 reads CSARDGSGLSGTPSGANVLTF. In DNA form, the CDR3 reads TGCAGTGCTAGAGATGGGTCCGGGCTTAGCGGAACTCCCTCTGGGGCCAACGTCCTGACTTTC.

Details on this clonotype: This likely reflects a read error, since a far larger clone is one base away. CDR3 region: CAGSSNTGELFF. As DNA, the CDR3 is TGTGCCGGCAGCTCTAACACCGGGGAGCTGTTTTTT. V usage is TRBV7-6 and J usage is TRBJ2-2; no clear D. The germline CDR1 and CDR2 sequences are SGHVS and FNYEAQ. The CDR3 extends over 12 amino acids.

With respect to this clonotype: A much larger clone differs by one base, so this may be a read error. J is TRBJ1-5 and V is TRBV19; D remains ambiguous. The CDR3 extends over 15 amino acids. Looked up from germline, CDR1 is LNHDA and CDR2 is SQIVND (reference sequence). The CDR3 DNA reads as TGTGCCAGTAATATAGGCCCCAGCCGGAATCAGCCCCAGCATTTT. Translating it yields CASNIGPSRNQPQHF.

In this sample, this clonotype turned up many times. The chain joins TRBV11-1 to TRBJ1-2; D uncertain. CDR3 length: 17 amino acids. V shed 3 bases and J shed 4 bases, with 21 bases lying between them. Looked up from germline, CDR1 is SGHAT and CDR2 is FQDESV (reference sequence). The CDR3, as DNA: TGTGCCAGCAGCTTCGAGTATAAGGCTGGAAAGACCTATGGCTACACCTTC. Encoded protein: CASSFEYKAGKTYGYTF. Full variable domain (outside the CDR3, taken from reference TRBV11-1 and TRBJ1-2): EAEVAQSPRYKITEKSQAVAFWCDPISGHATLYWYRQILGQGPELLVQFQDESVVDDSQLPKDRFSAERLKGVDSTLKIQPAELGDSAMYLCASSFEYKAGKTYGYTFGSGTRLTVV.

About this clonotype: A read error is possible here, since a much larger clone lies one base away. The V gene is TRBV20-1, the J gene TRBJ2-1; D is perhaps TRBD2 (5 bases). The germline V gene has CDR1 DFQATT and CDR2 SNEGSKA (reference sequence). The CDR3 covers 14 residues. The V gene lost 6 bases and the J gene lost 5 bases, with 17 bases spanning the gap. CDR3 DNA: TGCAGTGCCTGGAGGCCCCCTGGAAACAATGAGCAGTTCTTC. Amino acid sequence: CSAWRPPGNNEQFF.

In the case of this clonotype: One base away lies a much larger clone, so this may be a sequencing read error. The CDR3 loop reads CASSQGLGDAQYF. Written as DNA, the CDR3 is TGTGCCAGCAGCCAAGGGCTGGGTGATGCGCAGTATTTT. The chain carries TRBV3-1 and TRBJ1-1; D unresolved. The J call may be mistaken, given a closer DNA end match to TRBJ2-3. CDR1 is LGHDT and CDR2 is YNNKEL in the germline V gene (reference sequence). This CDR3 is 13 amino acids long.

This clonotype was recorded at least ten times. This rearrangement joins TRBV28 to TRBJ1-5; 9 bases match TRBD1. V was pared by 4 bases and J by 7 bases, with 5 bases of the junction left unmatched. The CDR3 is 14 amino acids. Germline V gene sequence: CDR1 MDHEN, CDR2 SYDVKM. The CDR3 DNA is TGTGCCAGCAGTTCGGACAGGGGCCGGCAGCCCCAGCATTTT. This gives the protein CASSSDRGRQPQHF.